The 22 T cell receptor beta chains in this list originate from one sample, sequenced in a study of early T cells in non-severe SARS-CoV-2 infection. TCRdb re-analysed the 5' RACE reads in MiXCR, keeping a single row per CDR3 protein. Seen here are roughly 80,000 distinct CDR3 sequences, about 11% observed once, and the top ten hold around 13%. The sequences come from whole blood, collected at baseline. The receptors were sampled from an adult who was a healthcare worker with PCR-confirmed SARS-CoV-2 infection or an uninfected control (not recorded which).

Note on this clonotype: The junction departs from germline at one end; a sequencing error may be responsible. The rearrangement uses TRBV29-1 and TRBJ2-4, with D possibly being TRBD1 (6 bases). Germline V lookup: CDR1 SQVTM, CDR2 ANQGSEA. CDR3 size: 13 residues. The CDR3 spells CSVEGGIGNIQYF. CDR3 sequence (DNA): TGCAGCGTAGAAGGGGGAATCGGAAACATTCAGTACTTC.

The J gene is TRBJ2-2, the V gene TRBV10-3; D gene ambiguous. V lost 8 bases and J lost 5, with 9 bases in between. The CDR3 length is 12 residues. From germline, CDR1 is ENHRY and CDR2 SYGVKD. The chain's CDR3 is CAIASSTGELFF. The DNA for the CDR3 is TGTGCCATCGCCTCTTCGACCGGGGAGCTGTTTTTT.

This clonotype was counted only a few times. The chain uses TRBV2 and TRBJ1-6, with no clear D. Germline CDR1 SNHLY, CDR2 FYNNEI. There are 15 residues in the CDR3. Trimming removed 3 bases from V and 5 bases from J, with 11 bases in between. The CDR3 DNA is TGTGCCAGCAGTGACGGCCCTCCAGATAATTCACCCCTCCACTTT. Translated, it gives CASSDGPPDNSPLHF.

V is TRBV20-1 and J is TRBJ2-1, with 7 bases fitting TRBD2. Unmatched junction bases numbered 9, after V lost 1 base and J lost 9 bases. The CDR3 covers 14 residues. CDR1 and CDR2 (germline): DFQATT, SNEGSKA (reference sequence). Here the CDR3 DNA reads TGCAGTGCTAGAGTTAGGACGGGGGGAGGTGAGCAGTTCTTC. Translating gives CSARVRTGGGEQFF.

The rearrangement links TRBV9 to TRBJ2-3; maybe TRBD2 (5 bases). The CDR3 covers 12 residues. V lost 4 bases to trimming and J lost 7 bases, with 10 bases between them. Germline CDR1 and CDR2: SGDLS and YYNGEE. The CDR3 here is CASSPPSYTQYF. As DNA, the CDR3 is TGTGCCAGCAGCCCACCTAGCTATACGCAGTATTTT.

At least ten counts were recorded for this clonotype. J is TRBJ2-2 and V is TRBV25-1, with 8 bases identical to TRBD1. Per germline, CDR1 MGHDK and CDR2 SYGVNS. There are 16 residues in the CDR3. V was clipped by 3 bases and J by 6 bases; unmatched bases: 9. The CDR3 reads CASSDWQGAIPGELFF. The CDR3 coding sequence is TGTGCCAGCAGTGACTGGCAGGGGGCAATTCCCGGGGAGCTGTTTTTT.

In this sample, this clonotype turned up a few times. This chain joins TRBV12-3 or TRBV12-4 and TRBJ2-1; the D gene is possibly TRBD1 (6 bases). V was clipped by 3 bases and J by 6 bases, with 15 bases between them. The CDR3 is made up of 15 amino acids. CDR3 sequence: CASSFNRERANEQFF. The CDR3 coding sequence is TGTGCCAGCAGTTTCAACAGGGAGAGAGCCAATGAGCAGTTCTTC.

This clonotype appeared a few times. V and J are TRBV21-1 and TRBJ2-5; the table's TRBD2 call for D was not verified on the DNA. TRBV21-1 is termed a pseudogene. This CDR3 has 15 amino acids. The CDR3 DNA reads TGTGCCAGCCGCGCGGGGGCCCTGTACCAAGAGACCCAGTACTTC. The encoded protein is CASRAGALYQETQYF.

This clonotype was counted ten times or more. The chain's CDR3 is CASSPGLAGLNEQFF. The CDR3 nucleotides are TGTGCCAGCAGTCCAGGACTAGCGGGGTTGAATGAGCAGTTCTTC. This chain links TRBV12-3 or TRBV12-4 with TRBJ2-1; 12 nucleotides match TRBD2. After removal of 5 bases from V and 7 bases from J, the junction contained 6 bases not matched to a gene. The CDR3 is 15 amino acids.

This clonotype turned up a few times. The J gene is TRBJ1-1, the V gene TRBV4-2; 7 bases line up with TRBD1. CDR1 is LGHNA, CDR2 YNFKEQ, per germline. The CDR3 consists of 15 residues. The V gene end was trimmed by 3 bases and the J gene end by 2 bases; junction bases not matched to a gene: 6. In nucleotides, the CDR3 is TGTGCCAGCAGCCAGGCTTCAGGGGGTAACACTGAAGCTTTCTTT. Translating it yields CASSQASGGNTEAFF.

The chain recombines TRBV28 with TRBJ2-2; perhaps TRBD1 as D (7 bases). CDR1 is MDHEN and CDR2 is SYDVKM in the germline V gene. The CDR3 consists of 15 residues. The V end lost 5 bases, the J end lost 3 bases, and 13 bases lay between the germline ends. The CDR3 region is CASSPSGGYTGELFF. The DNA of the CDR3 is TGTGCCAGCAGTCCTTCAGGGGGGTACACCGGGGAGCTGTTTTTT. The complete variable domain, with remaining parts taken from reference TRBV28 and TRBJ2-2, reads DVKVTQSSRYLVKRTGEKVFLECVQDMDHENMFWYRQDPGLGLRLIYFSYDVKMKEKGDIPEGYSVSREKKERFSLILESASTNQTSMYLCASSPSGGYTGELFFGEGSRLTVL.

This clonotype was counted at least ten times. The chain combines TRBV12-3 or TRBV12-4 with TRBJ1-2; the match to TRBD1 covers 7 bases. The CDR3 has 16 residues. V lost 8 bases to trimming and J lost 6 bases; unmatched junction nucleotides: 18. The CDR3: CASHSPGGRAEDGYTF. CDR3 DNA sequence: TGTGCCAGCCATTCTCCAGGGGGTAGGGCGGAGGATGGCTACACCTTC.

In its sample, this clonotype was seen a few times. V is TRBV6-4 and J is TRBJ1-1; 7 bases are shared with TRBD1. V lost 6 bases to trimming and J lost 1 base; unmatched junction nucleotides: 5. Germline assignment: CDR1 MRHNA and CDR2 SNTAGT. CDR3 length: 14 amino acids. CDR3: CASRIRQGNTEAFF. The CDR3, as DNA: TGTGCCAGCAGGATTAGACAGGGGAACACTGAAGCTTTCTTT.

The sample holds many counts of this clonotype. The rearrangement joins TRBV29-1 to TRBJ2-4; D may be TRBD2 (6 bases). The CDR3 spans 13 residues. With 4 bases removed from V and 0 bases from J, the gap between germline ends came to 7 bases. Germline V gene data show CDR1 as SQVTM and CDR2 as ANQGSEA. CDR3 coding DNA: TGCAGCGTTGGAGCGGGAGCCAAAAACATTCAGTACTTC. This gives the protein CSVGAGAKNIQYF.

V gene TRBV6-5 combines with J gene TRBJ2-1; D perhaps matches TRBD2 (5 bases). Trimming removed 2 bases at V and 0 bases at J, with 5 bases between. There are 14 residues in the CDR3. Germline V gene data show CDR1 as MNHEY and CDR2 as SVGAGI. CDR3 nucleotide sequence: TGTGCCAGCAGTTACGACTACTCCTACAATGAGCAGTTCTTC. This translates into CASSYDYSYNEQFF.

This clonotype was picked up many times. The rearrangement joins TRBV7-2 to TRBJ2-3; D not certain. Germline V CDR1 and CDR2: SGHTA, FQGNSA. The CDR3 sequence is 13 residues long. V was pared by 2 bases and J by 0 bases, with 3 bases between. The chain's CDR3 is CASSLLSTDTQYF. CDR3 DNA: TGTGCCAGCAGCTTACTCAGCACAGATACGCAGTATTTT.

Points on this clonotype: The junction departs from germline at one end; a sequencing error may be responsible. The V and J genes are TRBV28 and TRBJ1-6; D call uncertain. Germline CDR1 is MDHEN and CDR2 is SYDVKM. CDR3 length equals 14 residues. In DNA, the CDR3 is TGTGCCAGCATGTTGGCTGGATTGTATTCGCCCCTCCACTTT. Translated: CASMLAGLYSPLHF.

This clonotype was counted between two and nine times. V gene TRBV30 combines with J gene TRBJ2-7; a possible D gene is TRBD1 (6 bases). CDR1 and CDR2 from the germline V gene are GTSNPN and SVGIG (reference sequence). V dropped 7 bases and J dropped 0 bases, with 13 bases sitting between them. The CDR3 is made up of 13 amino acids. Here the CDR3 DNA reads TGTGCCTCTGGTGAAGGGGGCTCCTACGAGCAGTACTTC. Protein sequence: CASGEGGSYEQYF.

V gene TRBV7-3 combines with J gene TRBJ1-2; TRBD1 matches at 8 bases. This CDR3 spans 16 amino acids. CDR1 is SGHTA and CDR2 is FQGTGA in the germline V gene. V lost 4 bases to trimming and J lost 8 bases; unmatched junction nucleotides: 15. CDR3 nucleotide sequence: TGTGCCAGCAGCTCGTCCGCAACAGGGGGTCCGGGCGGCTACACCTTC. Encoded protein: CASSSSATGGPGGYTF.

This clonotype has at least ten counts. A read error may account for a junction end that differs from germline. The J gene is TRBJ2-3, the V gene TRBV29-1; a possible D gene is TRBD1 (6 bases). This CDR3 has 14 amino acids. Germline CDR1 reads SQVTM; CDR2 reads ANQGSEA. The CDR3 coding sequence is TGCAGCGCTGAACAGGGTTCGAGCACAGATACGCAGTATTTT. This sequence encodes CSAEQGSSTDTQYF.

The V and J genes are TRBV29-1 and TRBJ1-1; D remains ambiguous. Germline values: CDR1 SQVTM, CDR2 ANQGSEA. The ends were cut back, 5 bases at V and 6 bases at J, with 10 bases in the middle. The CDR3 is made up of 11 amino acids. CDR3 protein: CSVIPLSEAFF. In DNA form, the CDR3 reads TGCAGCGTTATCCCCCTCTCTGAAGCTTTCTTT.

The chain combines TRBV7-6 with TRBJ2-3, with no clear D. Trimming cost V 1 base and J 1 base, with 6 bases left between them. Germline V gives CDR1 SGHVS, CDR2 FNYEAQ. The CDR3 contains 14 residues. The CDR3 is CASSLGLGTDTQYF. As DNA, the CDR3 is TGTGCCAGCAGCTTAGGACTGGGCACAGATACGCAGTATTTT.